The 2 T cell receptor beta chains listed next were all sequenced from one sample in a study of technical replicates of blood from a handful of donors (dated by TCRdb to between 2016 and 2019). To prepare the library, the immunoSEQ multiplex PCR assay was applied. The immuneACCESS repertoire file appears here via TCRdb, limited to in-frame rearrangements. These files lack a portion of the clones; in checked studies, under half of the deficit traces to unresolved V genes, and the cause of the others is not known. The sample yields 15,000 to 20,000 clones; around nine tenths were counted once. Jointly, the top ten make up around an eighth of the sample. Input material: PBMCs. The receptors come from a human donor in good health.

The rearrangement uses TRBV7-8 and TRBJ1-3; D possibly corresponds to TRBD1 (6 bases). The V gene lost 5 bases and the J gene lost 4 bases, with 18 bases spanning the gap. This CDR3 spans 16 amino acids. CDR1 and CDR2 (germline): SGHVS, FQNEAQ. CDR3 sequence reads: CASSHPLAGDGNTIYF. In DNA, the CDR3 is TGTGCCAGCAGCCATCCATTAGCAGGGGACGGAAACACCATATATTTT.

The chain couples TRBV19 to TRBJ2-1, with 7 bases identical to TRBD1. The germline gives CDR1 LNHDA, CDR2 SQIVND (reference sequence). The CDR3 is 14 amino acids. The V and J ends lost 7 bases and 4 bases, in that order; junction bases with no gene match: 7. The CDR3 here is CASKGQGVYNEQFF. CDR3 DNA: TGTGCCAGTAAAGGGCAGGGGGTATACAATGAGCAGTTCTTC. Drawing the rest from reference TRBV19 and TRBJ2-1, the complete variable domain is DGGITQSPKYLFRKEGQNVTLSCEQNLNHDAMYWYRQDPGQGLRLIYYSQIVNDFQKGDIAEGYSVSREKKESFPLTVTSAQKNPTAFYLCASKGQGVYNEQFFGPGTRLTVL.